The 24 T cell receptor beta chains below were found in one sample sequenced in a study of blood T cell repertoires in COVID-19. Repertoires were generated with immunoSEQ multiplex PCR, while TCRdb's copy carries only in-frame clones and drops some. The top ten clones hold over 4.5% of a sample with about 330,000 clones, 88% of them seen once. The sample taken for sequencing was PBMCs or T cells enriched from blood (not recorded which). The source of these receptors is a man under 40 who had recovered from COVID-19.

The rearrangement links TRBV4-2 to TRBJ2-3; 8 positions match TRBD2. With 0 bases clipped from V and 4 bases from J, the junction kept 9 bases outside the gene matches. Germline assignment: CDR1 LGHNA and CDR2 YNFKEQ. CDR3 size: 17 residues. DNA for the CDR3: TGTGCCAGCAGCCAAGATGGCGGGGGGTCCCACGCAGATACGCAGTATTTT. Amino acid sequence: CASSQDGGGSHADTQYF.

The CDR3 nucleotides read TGTGCCAGCAGTGAAGAAGGGCTAGCGGTATGGGAAGAGACCCAGTACTTC. Its protein is CASSEEGLAVWEETQYF. The chain joins TRBV6-1 to TRBJ2-5; 7 bases are shared with TRBD2. The CDR3 extends over 17 amino acids. Germline CDR1 reads MNHNS; CDR2 reads SASEGT. V shed 1 base, J shed 3 bases, and the junction held 11 bases outside the gene matches.

The gene calls are TRBV7-9 and TRBJ2-5; 8 bases fit TRBD2. Per germline, CDR1 SEHNR and CDR2 FQNEAQ (reference sequence). J lost 5 bases, V lost 5 bases, and 10 bases had no gene match. The CDR3 is 15 amino acids. The CDR3, as DNA: TGTGCCAGCAGCGTGGGACTAGGCCGACTGGAGACCCAGTACTTC. Translated: CASSVGLGRLETQYF.

This chain connects TRBV9 to TRBJ2-5; 10 bases are a match to TRBD1. The CDR3 loop spans 17 amino acids. V was pared by 2 bases and J by 4 bases, with 11 bases of the junction left unmatched. CDR1 and CDR2 from the germline V gene are SGDLS and YYNGEE. The CDR3 DNA reads TGTGCCAGCAGCGTCGCCCCGGGACAGGGGAGAGCAGAGACCCAGTACTTC. Translation gives CASSVAPGQGRAETQYF.

V and J are TRBV6-4 and TRBJ1-3; TRBD1 agrees at 8 bases. CDR3 length: 15 residues. V shed 4 bases and J 1 base; nucleotides not matched to a gene: 3. CDR1 and CDR2 (germline): MRHNA, SNTAGT. The CDR3 loop reads CASSAQGGSGNTIYF. For the CDR3, the DNA is TGTGCCAGCAGTGCACAGGGGGGTTCTGGAAACACCATATATTTT.

This sequence joins TRBV28 and TRBJ1-2, with D hard to call. In germline, CDR1 is MDHEN, CDR2 SYDVKM. With 7 bases removed from V and 4 bases from J, the gap between germline ends came to 13 bases. The CDR3 loop spans 13 amino acids. CDR3 loop: CASTTMGTYGYTF. In DNA form, the CDR3 reads TGTGCCAGCACAACCATGGGCACCTATGGCTACACCTTC.

V gene TRBV5-5 combines with J gene TRBJ1-1, with D hard to call. The V gene's germline CDR1 is SGHKS and CDR2 YYEKEE (reference sequence). Trimming cost V 5 bases and J 0 bases, with 14 bases left between them. The CDR3 is made up of 15 amino acids. The CDR3 DNA reads TGTGCCAGCAGTCCAACGACTGCAATGAACACTGAAGCTTTCTTT. Protein product: CASSPTTAMNTEAFF.

The chain joins TRBV2 to TRBJ1-1; possible D gene TRBD1, 5 bases. Germline V CDR1 and CDR2: SNHLY, FYNNEI. CDR3 size: 13 residues. Trimming stripped 5 bases from V and 1 base from J, with 8 bases between. The CDR3 nucleotides are TGTGCCAGCAGTTGGACACGGAACACTGAAGCTTTCTTT. It translates to CASSWTRNTEAFF. Drawing the rest from reference TRBV2 and TRBJ1-1, the complete variable domain is EPEVTQTPSHQVTQMGQEVILRCVPISNHLYFYWYRQILGQKVEFLVSFYNNEISEKSEIFDDQFSVERPDGSNFTLKIRSTKLEDSAMYFCASSWTRNTEAFFGQGTRLTVV.

V is TRBV24-1 and J is TRBJ2-3, with D hard to call. The CDR3 totals 13 residues. V was pared by 9 bases and J by 1 base, with 10 bases between. Germline CDR1 and CDR2: KGHDR and SFDVKD. The CDR3 coding sequence is TGTGCCACCGAGGAGATGGGCACAGATACGCAGTATTTT. Amino acid sequence: CATEEMGTDTQYF.

The rearrangement uses TRBV27 and TRBJ1-6, with 9 bases fitting TRBD1. The germline CDR1 and CDR2 sequences are MNHEY and SMNVEV (reference sequence). The J segment lost 10 bases and the V segment lost 8 bases, leaving 6 bases of the junction unmatched. This CDR3 is built from 13 residues. The CDR3 coding sequence is TGTGCCAGCCGGGACAGGGTTCACTCACCCCTCCACTTT. Residues: CASRDRVHSPLHF.

This rearrangement joins TRBV7-9 to TRBJ1-2, with a weak D call TRBD1 (6 bases). Germline V lookup: CDR1 SEHNR, CDR2 FQNEAQ (reference sequence). This CDR3 is 16 amino acids long. Trimming stripped 3 bases from V and 0 bases from J, with 14 bases between. The CDR3 protein is CASSFGGAISNYGYTF. CDR3 nucleotide sequence: TGTGCCAGCAGCTTTGGGGGGGCTATCTCTAACTATGGCTACACCTTC.

The chain couples TRBV6-1 to TRBJ2-3; a weak D match, TRBD2 (5 bases). V lost 3 bases to trimming and J lost 4 bases, with 11 bases between them. The CDR3 runs 14 residues. Germline-derived CDR1 and CDR2 are MNHNS and SASEGT. The chain's CDR3 is CASSDWEFADTQYF. DNA of the CDR3: TGTGCCAGCAGTGATTGGGAGTTCGCAGATACGCAGTATTTT.

The J gene is TRBJ2-5, the V gene TRBV11-2; no clear D gene. Germline loops: CDR1 SGHAT, CDR2 FQNNGV. Deletions cut 4 bases from V and 4 bases from J, with 7 bases between. The CDR3 extends over 12 amino acids. The CDR3 spells CASSYSRETQYF. The CDR3 region has the DNA TGTGCCAGCAGCTATAGCCGAGAGACCCAGTACTTC.

The rearrangement links TRBV28 to TRBJ1-1, with D hard to call. The CDR3 loop spans 18 amino acids. In germline, CDR1 is MDHEN, CDR2 SYDVKM. Trimming removed 1 base from V and 3 bases from J, with 21 bases in between. The CDR3 coding sequence is TGTGCCAGCAGTTTATTAGGGAGTGTTTTAAGTTTGGACACTGAAGCTTTCTTT. This encodes CASSLLGSVLSLDTEAFF.

The rearrangement links TRBV19 to TRBJ2-7; TRBD1 agrees at 8 bases. In germline, CDR1 is LNHDA, CDR2 SQIVND (reference sequence). V was pared by 5 bases and J by 0 bases, with 6 bases of the junction left unmatched. This CDR3 has 15 residues. The CDR3 region is CASSSGTGASYEQYF. The CDR3 bases are TGTGCCAGTAGTTCCGGGACAGGAGCCTCCTACGAGCAGTACTTC.

The rearrangement links TRBV19 to TRBJ1-1; possible D gene TRBD1, 5 bases. The CDR3 is 16 amino acids. The germline V gene encodes CDR1 LNHDA and CDR2 SQIVND (reference sequence). Trimming shortened V by 6 bases and J by 0 bases, and 17 bases separated the two germline ends. The CDR3 spells CASRRGRGGMNTEAFF. The CDR3 DNA reads as TGTGCCAGTAGGAGGGGACGGGGGGGAATGAACACTGAAGCTTTCTTT. Combining the CDR3 with reference TRBV19 and TRBJ1-1 gives the whole variable domain DGGITQSPKYLFRKEGQNVTLSCEQNLNHDAMYWYRQDPGQGLRLIYYSQIVNDFQKGDIAEGYSVSREKKESFPLTVTSAQKNPTAFYLCASRRGRGGMNTEAFFGQGTRLTVV.

The genes are TRBV5-5 and TRBJ1-2, with D unclear. Trimming shortened V by 0 bases and J by 12 bases, and 12 bases separated the two germline ends. Looked up from germline, CDR1 is SGHKS and CDR2 is YYEKEE (reference sequence). This CDR3 contains 12 residues. DNA of the CDR3: TGTGCCAGCAGCTTGGATTTGCCGATAGACACCTTC. It translates to CASSLDLPIDTF.

V gene TRBV28 combines with J gene TRBJ2-5; 9 bases fit TRBD1. The CDR3 contains 15 residues. The germline V gene has CDR1 MDHEN and CDR2 SYDVKM. Losses at the gene ends were 6 bases for V and 4 bases for J; bases not matched to a gene: 9. In nucleotides, the CDR3 is TGTGCCAGCAGACATCCTACAGGGGGCACAGAGACCCAGTACTTC. Residues: CASRHPTGGTETQYF.

The chain recombines TRBV4-1 with TRBJ1-1; TRBD1 agrees at 7 bases. The CDR3 runs 16 residues. Germline loops: CDR1 MGHRA, CDR2 YSYEKL. The V segment lost 3 bases and the J segment 0 bases; nucleotides outside the gene matches: 7. CDR3 in DNA: TGCGCCAGCAGCCATTACGGGACAGATTTGAACACTGAAGCTTTCTTT. Translation gives CASSHYGTDLNTEAFF.

V usage is TRBV28 and J usage is TRBJ2-5; 9 nucleotides line up with TRBD1. Germline loops: CDR1 MDHEN, CDR2 SYDVKM. J gave up 5 bases and V 6 bases, and 7 bases lay outside the gene matches. The CDR3 consists of 14 residues. This CDR3 reads CASSKQGAGETQYF. In nucleotides, the CDR3 is TGTGCCAGCAGCAAACAGGGGGCTGGGGAGACCCAGTACTTC. The full variable domain, its missing parts supplied by reference TRBV28 and TRBJ2-5, is DVKVTQSSRYLVKRTGEKVFLECVQDMDHENMFWYRQDPGLGLRLIYFSYDVKMKEKGDIPEGYSVSREKKERFSLILESASTNQTSMYLCASSKQGAGETQYFGPGTRLLVL.

The V call is TRBV7-9, the J call TRBJ2-5; 7 positions match TRBD2. The CDR3 loop spans 15 amino acids. Germline V gene data show CDR1 as SEHNR and CDR2 as FQNEAQ (reference sequence). With 3 bases clipped from V and 1 base from J, the junction kept 5 bases outside the gene matches. This chain's CDR3 is CASSFQASGQETQYF. In DNA form, the CDR3 reads TGTGCCAGCAGCTTTCAGGCTAGCGGCCAAGAGACCCAGTACTTC.

The chain links TRBV7-3 to TRBJ2-3, with TRBD2 matching over 7 bases. This CDR3 is 14 amino acids long. Trimming at V came to 5 bases and at J to 4 bases, leaving 6 bases not matched to a gene. Germline V gives CDR1 SGHTA, CDR2 FQGTGA. CDR3 region: CASSPGLVPDTQYF. CDR3 nucleotide sequence: TGTGCCAGCAGCCCCGGACTAGTCCCAGATACGCAGTATTTT.

The rearrangement uses TRBV6-6 and TRBJ2-2; 8 positions agree with TRBD2. From germline, CDR1 is MNHNY and CDR2 SVGAGI (reference sequence). The CDR3 totals 15 residues. The junction had 9 bases not matched to a gene; V was cut back by 7 bases and J by 5 bases. The CDR3 loop is CASTPRGGKTGELFF. The CDR3, as DNA: TGTGCCAGCACCCCCCGGGGGGGAAAGACCGGGGAGCTGTTTTTT.

The chain links TRBV5-5 to TRBJ2-1; no firm D call. The germline V gene has CDR1 SGHKS and CDR2 YYEKEE (reference sequence). This CDR3 is 12 amino acids long. V lost 4 bases to trimming and J lost 7 bases, with 9 bases between them. CDR3 nucleotide sequence: TGTGCCAGCAGCCCCGCGGTGAATGAGCAGTTCTTC. It is translated as CASSPAVNEQFF.